This TCR beta chain was found in a study of CD8 T cells in Susac syndrome. cDNA came from approximately 0.5 to 1 ug RNA primed by random hexamers. One entry per CDR3 protein results from TCRdb running MiXCR on the immunoSEQ multiplex PCR reads. The profile shows approximately 210,000 distinct CDR3 sequences, 94% of them singletons. The CDR3 length is 16 residues. With 4 bases removed from V and 4 bases from J, the gap between germline ends came to 14 bases. Germline CDR1 is LGHDT and CDR2 is YNNKEL (reference sequence). The receptor was derived from a human donor with Susac syndrome. The rearrangement links TRBV3-1 to TRBJ1-6; the D gene is possibly TRBD1 (6 bases). Sequencing used CD4+ T cells from PBMCs. The CDR3 DNA reads TGTGCCAGCAGCCCACCCGGGACAACTTATAATTCACCCCTCCACTTT. Its protein product is CASSPPGTTYNSPLHF.